A single sample is the source of the 24 T cell receptor beta chains below, sequenced in a study of cytomegalovirus exposure and HLA in healthy donors. Profiling relied on immunoSEQ multiplex PCR, and the TCRdb table lists in-frame clones only, not all of them. The sample lists 45,000 to 65,000 clones; roughly nine tenths were seen once. Sequencing input: PBMCs. These receptors were taken from a woman under 30 in good health and CMV-seronegative.

The rearrangement uses TRBV7-2 and TRBJ2-3, with D possibly being TRBD1 (6 bases). Germline values: CDR1 SGHTA, CDR2 FQGNSA. The V end lost 8 bases, the J end lost 2 bases, and 11 bases lay between the germline ends. The CDR3 runs 13 residues. This CDR3 is CASGGSITDTQYF. The CDR3 nucleotides read TGTGCCAGCGGGGGCTCTATCACAGATACGCAGTATTTT.

The CDR3: CASGLAPQGVQETQYF. The DNA of the CDR3 is TGTGCTAGTGGTTTGGCCCCCCAGGGTGTCCAAGAGACCCAGTACTTC. The rearrangement joins TRBV12-5 to TRBJ2-5, with TRBD1 as a possible D gene (5 bases). CDR3 size: 16 residues. Germline V gives CDR1 LGHNT, CDR2 FRNRAP. Trimming removed 1 base at V and 1 base at J, with 13 bases between.

This clone was seen a few times. The chain joins TRBV4-1 to TRBJ1-5, with no clear D. CDR1 is MGHRA, CDR2 YSYEKL, per germline. The germline V and J ends were trimmed by 0 bases and 2 bases, with 5 bases remaining between them. The CDR3 runs 14 residues. CDR3 sequence (DNA): TGCGCCAGCAGCCAAGAGGCGGGCAATCAGCCCCAGCATTTT. This encodes CASSQEAGNQPQHF.

This chain connects TRBV7-9 to TRBJ2-3, with D possibly being TRBD2 (5 bases). The germline gives CDR1 SEHNR, CDR2 FQNEAQ (reference sequence). The CDR3 is 11 residues long. V was clipped by 5 bases and J by 6 bases, with 6 bases between them. The chain's CDR3 is CASSAGDTQYF. The CDR3 nucleotides are TGTGCCAGCAGCGCGGGTGATACGCAGTATTTT.

This clone was recorded once. The V and J genes are TRBV4-3 and TRBJ2-1, with TRBD2 identical over 9 bases. The CDR3 has 15 amino acids. Germline V gene data show CDR1 as LGHNA and CDR2 as YSLEER. V was pared by 4 bases and J by 9 bases, with 10 bases of the junction left unmatched. The CDR3 coding sequence is TGCGCCAGCAGCCTCGGGACTAGCTCCCTTGGTGAGCAGTTCTTC. Translation: CASSLGTSSLGEQFF.

The rearrangement links TRBV6-6 to TRBJ2-7; 8 bases map to TRBD2. J was trimmed by 2 bases and V by 5 bases; bases with no gene match: 11. There are 16 residues in the CDR3. CDR1 is MNHNY, CDR2 SVGAGI, per germline (reference sequence). In DNA, the CDR3 is TGTGCCAGCAGTCCTAGGGTAGCGGGGTTCACCTACGAGCAGTACTTC. Its protein is CASSPRVAGFTYEQYF.

The chain couples TRBV2 to TRBJ1-2; the match to TRBD1 covers 11 bases. The CDR3 loop spans 17 amino acids. Germline V lookup: CDR1 SNHLY, CDR2 FYNNEI. V dropped 3 bases and J dropped 5; count of bases not matched to a gene: 11. The CDR3 nucleotides read TGTGCCAGCAGTGATTCCTCAAGGACAGGGGGCGCGTATGGCTACACCTTC. Translating gives CASSDSSRTGGAYGYTF. The full variable domain, in which reference TRBV2 and TRBJ1-2 provide the parts outside the CDR3, is EPEVTQTPSHQVTQMGQEVILRCVPISNHLYFYWYRQILGQKVEFLVSFYNNEISEKSEIFDDQFSVERPDGSNFTLKIRSTKLEDSAMYFCASSDSSRTGGAYGYTFGSGTRLTVV.

The chain joins TRBV27 to TRBJ1-2; 8 nucleotides align to TRBD1. J gave up 2 bases and V 4 bases, and 9 bases lay outside the gene matches. CDR1 and CDR2 from the germline V gene are MNHEY and SMNVEV (reference sequence). The CDR3 has 16 residues. CDR3 amino acids: CASSSGTGKTNYGYTF. The CDR3 nucleotides read TGTGCCAGCAGTTCGGGGACAGGAAAAACCAACTATGGCTACACCTTC.

The chain combines TRBV29-1 with TRBJ2-7; TRBD2 aligns across 8 bases. The CDR3 runs 14 residues. The germline CDR1 and CDR2 sequences are SQVTM and ANQGSEA. The V and J ends lost 4 bases and 0 bases, in that order; junction bases with no gene match: 5. The CDR3 DNA is TGCAGCGTTGTTCTAGCGGGTGTCTCCTACGAGCAGTACTTC. It translates to CSVVLAGVSYEQYF.

This clone was counted a single time. V is TRBV7-9 and J is TRBJ2-3, with 9 nucleotides matching TRBD1. Per the germline V gene, CDR1 is SEHNR and CDR2 is FQNEAQ (reference sequence). This CDR3 region has 15 residues. V dropped 3 bases and J dropped 4; count of bases not matched to a gene: 5. CDR3 coding DNA: TGTGCCAGCAGCTTGAGGGGACAGGGACCAGATACGCAGTATTTT. This translates into CASSLRGQGPDTQYF. Using reference TRBV7-9 and TRBJ2-3 for the parts outside the CDR3, the full variable domain is DTGVSQNPRHKITKRGQNVTFRCDPISEHNRLYWYRQTLGQGPEFLTYFQNEAQLEKSRLLSDRFSAERPKGSFSTLEIQRTEQGDSAMYLCASSLRGQGPDTQYFGPGTRLTVL.

The chain uses TRBV5-5 and TRBJ2-7, with 9 bases identical to TRBD1. The CDR3 consists of 15 residues. The junction had 6 bases not matched to a gene; V was cut back by 1 base and J by 4 bases. CDR1 is SGHKS and CDR2 is YYEKEE in the germline V gene (reference sequence). CDR3 in amino acids: CASSLQQGAKYEQYF. Here the CDR3 DNA reads TGTGCCAGCAGCTTGCAACAGGGGGCAAAGTACGAGCAGTACTTC. Full variable domain (outside the CDR3, taken from reference TRBV5-5 and TRBJ2-7): DAGVTQSPTHLIKTRGQQVTLRCSPISGHKSVSWYQQVLGQGPQFIFQYYEKEERGRGNFPDRFSARQFPNYSSELNVNALLLGDSALYLCASSLQQGAKYEQYFGPGTRLTVT.

The J gene is TRBJ2-1, the V gene TRBV19; D ambiguous. CDR1 and CDR2 (germline): LNHDA, SQIVND (reference sequence). V gave up 3 bases and J gave up 9 bases, with 6 bases separating them. The CDR3 spans 11 residues. The CDR3 nucleotides are TGTGCCAGTAGTATGGAGATTGAGCAGTTCTTC. Protein product: CASSMEIEQFF.

The rearrangement joins TRBV5-5 to TRBJ2-5; TRBD2 aligns across 7 bases. Per germline, CDR1 SGHKS and CDR2 YYEKEE (reference sequence). CDR3 length: 17 amino acids. Trimming took 5 bases from V and 4 from J; bases not matched to a gene: 17. The CDR3 reads CASRTGGGRGVGETQYF. For the CDR3, the DNA is TGTGCCAGCAGGACGGGAGGTGGGCGGGGAGTTGGAGAGACCCAGTACTTC.

The chain is built from TRBV5-5 and TRBJ1-1; perhaps TRBD1 as D (5 bases). Germline CDR1 reads SGHKS; CDR2 reads YYEKEE (reference sequence). This CDR3 region has 15 residues. The V end lost 1 base, the J end lost 10 bases, and 20 bases lay between the germline ends. The CDR3 bases are TGTGCCAGCAGCTTGAATGTGGGGCAGGAATTAGGAGCTTTCTTT. It encodes CASSLNVGQELGAFF.

This chain uses TRBV27 with TRBJ2-7; D perhaps matches TRBD1 (6 bases). The CDR3 spans 15 residues. The V gene's germline CDR1 is MNHEY and CDR2 SMNVEV (reference sequence). V was clipped by 5 bases and J by 2 bases, with 16 bases between them. Written as DNA, the CDR3 is TGTGCCAGCAGTCCCGGGACATACCACCCCTACGAGCAGTACTTC. Its translation is CASSPGTYHPYEQYF.

This clone was observed a few times. The V and J genes are TRBV6-5 and TRBJ1-2; D remains unclear. The CDR3 is made up of 13 amino acids. Germline loops: CDR1 MNHEY, CDR2 SVGAGI. Between the trimmed V and J ends, which lost 4 bases and 5 bases, there was a span of 11 bases. CDR3 DNA sequence: TGTGCCAGCAGTTCAATAACAGATTATGGCTACACCTTC. Translation: CASSSITDYGYTF.

This sequence joins TRBV19 and TRBJ1-5; D gene unclear. V was trimmed by 3 bases and J by 0 bases, leaving 9 bases between them. Germline V gene lookup returns CDR1 LNHDA and CDR2 SQIVND (reference sequence). CDR3 length equals 15 residues. For the CDR3, the DNA is TGTGCCAGTAGTATGAGGTTTAGTAGCAATCAGCCCCAGCATTTT. Protein product: CASSMRFSSNQPQHF.

The chain is built from TRBV30 and TRBJ1-3, with D unclear. Germline values: CDR1 GTSNPN, CDR2 SVGIG (reference sequence). Trimming shortened V by 2 bases and J by 1 base, and 6 bases separated the two germline ends. The CDR3 extends over 13 amino acids. The CDR3 sequence: CAWSFRSGNTIYF. The CDR3 coding sequence is TGTGCCTGGAGTTTTCGTTCTGGAAACACCATATATTTT.

The chain couples TRBV30 to TRBJ1-1; D remains unclear. Trimming took off 6 bases at V and 1 base at J, with 6 bases between the two ends. Germline V gene lookup returns CDR1 GTSNPN and CDR2 SVGIG (reference sequence). This CDR3 region has 11 residues. This chain's CDR3 is CACDTNTEAFF. CDR3 nucleotides: TGTGCCTGTGACACGAACACTGAAGCTTTCTTT.

This clone was recorded once. V gene TRBV19 combines with J gene TRBJ2-1, with 8 bases matching TRBD1. Per the germline V gene, CDR1 is LNHDA and CDR2 is SQIVND (reference sequence). CDR3 size: 13 residues. With 6 bases clipped from V and 9 bases from J, the junction kept 7 bases outside the gene matches. This chain's CDR3 is CASSYSGGGEQFF. The DNA of the CDR3 is TGTGCCAGTAGCTACTCAGGGGGCGGTGAGCAGTTCTTC.

This clone was recorded once. The rearrangement uses TRBV11-2 and TRBJ2-5; 9 bases line up with TRBD1. CDR1 and CDR2 from the germline V gene are SGHAT and FQNNGV. The trim removed 1 base at V and 4 bases at J, leaving 4 bases unmatched. The CDR3 consists of 15 residues. CDR3 sequence: CASSLVTGGAETQYF. For the CDR3, the DNA is TGTGCCAGCAGCTTAGTAACAGGGGGCGCAGAGACCCAGTACTTC.

V gene TRBV4-3 combines with J gene TRBJ1-4; no clear D. From germline, CDR1 is LGHNA and CDR2 YSLEER. The V and J ends lost 4 bases and 3 bases respectively, with 12 bases between them. The CDR3 is made up of 15 amino acids. CDR3 DNA: TGCGCCAGCAGCCCTGACCTAGGTCCTAATGAAAAACTGTTTTTT. Its protein is CASSPDLGPNEKLFF.

The gene calls are TRBV5-6 and TRBJ2-1, with 12 bases matching TRBD1. J gave up 6 bases and V 2 bases, and 6 bases lay outside the gene matches. This CDR3 is built from 16 residues. Germline V CDR1 and CDR2: SGHDT, YYEEEE. The CDR3 protein is CASSFVGTGGLNEQFF. CDR3 nucleotide sequence: TGTGCCAGCAGCTTCGTCGGGACAGGGGGCCTCAATGAGCAGTTCTTC.

This clone has only a few counts. V usage is TRBV21-1 and J usage is TRBJ2-4; TRBD1, as called in the table, went unchecked against the DNA. TRBV21-1 is labeled a pseudogene. This CDR3 spans 15 amino acids. CDR3 loop: CASSKGDDSQNIQYF. The CDR3 DNA follows: TGTGCCAGCAGCAAAGGCGACGACAGCCAAAACATTCAGTACTTC.